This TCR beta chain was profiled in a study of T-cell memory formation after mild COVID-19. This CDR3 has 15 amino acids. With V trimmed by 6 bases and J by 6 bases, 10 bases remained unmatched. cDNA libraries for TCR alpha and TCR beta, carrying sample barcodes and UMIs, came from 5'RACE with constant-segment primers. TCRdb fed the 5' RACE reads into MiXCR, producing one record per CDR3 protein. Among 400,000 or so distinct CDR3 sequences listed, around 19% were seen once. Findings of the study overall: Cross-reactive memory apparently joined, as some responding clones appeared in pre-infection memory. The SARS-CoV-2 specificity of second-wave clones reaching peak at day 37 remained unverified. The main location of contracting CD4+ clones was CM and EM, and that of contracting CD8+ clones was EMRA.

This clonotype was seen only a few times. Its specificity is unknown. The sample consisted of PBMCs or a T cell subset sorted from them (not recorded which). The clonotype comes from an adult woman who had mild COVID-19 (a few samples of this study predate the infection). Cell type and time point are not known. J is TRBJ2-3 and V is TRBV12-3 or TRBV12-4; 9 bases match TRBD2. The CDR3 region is CASRPPGLAFDTQYF. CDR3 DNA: TGTGCCAGCAGGCCTCCGGGACTAGCATTCGATACGCAGTATTTT.